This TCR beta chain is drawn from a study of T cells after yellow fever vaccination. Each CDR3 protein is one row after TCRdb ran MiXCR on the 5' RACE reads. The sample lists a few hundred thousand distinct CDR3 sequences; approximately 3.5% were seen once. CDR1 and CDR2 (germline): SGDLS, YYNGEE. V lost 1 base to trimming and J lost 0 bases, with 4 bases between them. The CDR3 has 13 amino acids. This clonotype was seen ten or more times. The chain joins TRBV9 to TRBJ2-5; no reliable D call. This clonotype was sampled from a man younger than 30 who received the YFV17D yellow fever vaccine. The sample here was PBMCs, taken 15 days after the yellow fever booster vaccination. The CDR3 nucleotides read TGTGCCAGCAGCGTACGGGACCAAGAGACCCAGTACTTC. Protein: CASSVRDQETQYF.